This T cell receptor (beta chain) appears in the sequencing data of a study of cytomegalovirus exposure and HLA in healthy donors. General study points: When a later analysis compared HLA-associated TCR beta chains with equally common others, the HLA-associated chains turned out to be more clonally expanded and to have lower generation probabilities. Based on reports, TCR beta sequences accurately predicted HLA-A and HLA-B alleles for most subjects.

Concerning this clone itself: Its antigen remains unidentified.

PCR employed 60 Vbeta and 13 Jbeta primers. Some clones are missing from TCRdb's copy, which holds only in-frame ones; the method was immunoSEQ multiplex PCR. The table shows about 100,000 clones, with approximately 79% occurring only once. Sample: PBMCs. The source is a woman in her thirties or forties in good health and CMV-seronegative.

The CDR3 sequence is CASNPAGAHQYGYTF. The CDR3 DNA reads as TGTGCCAGTAACCCGGCAGGGGCGCACCAATATGGCTACACCTTC. The rearrangement links TRBV19 to TRBJ1-2; D perhaps matches TRBD1 (6 bases). The V gene's germline CDR1 is LNHDA and CDR2 SQIVND (reference sequence). This CDR3 is 15 amino acids long. Trimming took 7 bases from V and 5 from J, leaving 20 bases between them.